One and the same sample provided the 6 T cell receptor beta chains below, sequenced in a study of blood T cell repertoires in COVID-19. Generated by immunoSEQ multiplex PCR, the TCRdb table keeps only in-frame clones and is missing some. The table lists about 60,000 clones, more than 70% of them singletons, with under 25% in the top ten. The sequenced sample consisted of peripheral blood. These receptors were collected from a man in his thirties or forties with COVID-19, enrolled during active disease.

V and J are TRBV5-1 and TRBJ2-7, with TRBD1 matching 7 bases. Germline V gives CDR1 SGHRS, CDR2 YFSETQ. The V and J ends lost 1 base and 0 bases, in that order; junction bases with no gene match: 7. The CDR3 contains 16 residues. CDR3 DNA: TGCGCCAGCAGCTTGAGGGCCCGGGACAGCTCCTACGAGCAGTACTTC. Translation gives CASSLRARDSSYEQYF.

The gene calls are TRBV5-1 and TRBJ2-2; tentative D call: TRBD1 (6 bases). Germline CDR1 and CDR2: SGHRS and YFSETQ. The CDR3 totals 15 residues. V shed 0 bases and J shed 4 bases, with 10 bases lying between them. CDR3 DNA: TGCGCCAGCAGCTTGGACAGGGAAGGCACCGGGGAGCTGTTTTTT. It is translated as CASSLDREGTGELFF.

The V gene is TRBV4-1, the J gene TRBJ1-4, with D possibly being TRBD1 (6 bases). Trimming pared 2 bases from V and 6 bases from J, leaving 16 bases between. The CDR3 is 16 amino acids. Germline CDR1 MGHRA, CDR2 YSYEKL. Written as DNA, the CDR3 is TGCGCCAGCAGCCAACAAGGGAACAGGGCGGATGAAAAACTGTTTTTT. Translation: CASSQQGNRADEKLFF.

This chain links TRBV18 with TRBJ2-3; a possible D gene is TRBD1 (6 bases). The V gene's germline CDR1 is KGHSH and CDR2 LQKENI. V was clipped by 0 bases and J by 1 base, with 14 bases between them. CDR3 size: 17 residues. CDR3 protein: CASSPPRGNQGTDTQYF. In nucleotides, the CDR3 is TGTGCCAGCTCACCACCGAGGGGGAATCAGGGCACAGATACGCAGTATTTT.

The genes are TRBV11-2 and TRBJ2-7; 14 positions match TRBD2. This CDR3 is built from 19 residues. Trimming removed 5 bases from V and 0 bases from J; junction bases left unmatched: 12. Germline V CDR1 and CDR2: SGHAT, FQNNGV. The CDR3 nucleotides are TGTGCCAGCAGCGGTTCGGGACTAGCGGGAGCGTTCCACTCCTACGAGCAGTACTTC. Protein: CASSGSGLAGAFHSYEQYF.

The chain joins TRBV5-5 to TRBJ2-7; tentatively, D is TRBD1 (6 bases). Per germline, CDR1 SGHKS and CDR2 YYEKEE (reference sequence). The length of the CDR3 is 16 residues. V lost 4 bases and J 0 bases, leaving 17 bases between the germline ends. CDR3 protein: CASSPEGTLFSYEQYF. In nucleotides, the CDR3 is TGTGCCAGCAGCCCCGAGGGGACACTTTTCTCCTACGAGCAGTACTTC.